The entry below gives a single TCR beta chain sequence along with its context. Patients of the Seattle cohort, enrolled during active infection, were followed longitudinally. This record belongs to a study of blood T cell repertoires in COVID-19. On the study more broadly: Sites across the United States, Italy and Spain contributed samples from acute and convalescent COVID-19. Sources were T cells, B-cell-depleted T cells, or PBMCs; the material itself was cDNA or gDNA.

Measured with immunoSEQ multiplex PCR; TCRdb has only the in-frame clones, and not every one. The table lists around 94,000 clones, around nine tenths of them singletons. The length of the CDR3 is 14 residues. The germline V gene has CDR1 GTSNPN and CDR2 SVGIG (reference sequence). Trimming stripped 0 bases from V and 0 bases from J, with 9 bases between. The TCR was taken from a woman in her fifties or sixties with COVID-19, enrolled during active disease. This chain links TRBV30 with TRBJ2-7; TRBD2 might be the D (7 bases). Material: peripheral blood. The CDR3 protein is CAWSVGGDSYEQYF. The CDR3, as DNA: TGTGCCTGGAGTGTAGGGGGGGACTCCTACGAGCAGTACTTC.